This T cell receptor beta chain was recovered during a study of technical replicates of blood from a handful of donors. This CDR3 contains 13 residues. CDR1 is SGDLS and CDR2 is YYNGEE in the germline V gene. The V end lost 3 bases, the J end lost 1 base, and 5 bases lay between the germline ends. The method was immunoSEQ multiplex PCR; TCRdb's version includes in-frame clones alone and lacks a portion of them. Of some 60,000 clones listed, 80% to 90% are singletons. The chain couples TRBV9 to TRBJ1-3, with unresolved D. The source is a human donor in good health. Some clones in this sample may be carry-over from other donors' samples. Sequenced material: PBMCs. The CDR3 spells CASSAGSGNTIYF. The CDR3 DNA follows: TGTGCCAGCAGCGCAGGTTCTGGAAACACCATATATTTT.